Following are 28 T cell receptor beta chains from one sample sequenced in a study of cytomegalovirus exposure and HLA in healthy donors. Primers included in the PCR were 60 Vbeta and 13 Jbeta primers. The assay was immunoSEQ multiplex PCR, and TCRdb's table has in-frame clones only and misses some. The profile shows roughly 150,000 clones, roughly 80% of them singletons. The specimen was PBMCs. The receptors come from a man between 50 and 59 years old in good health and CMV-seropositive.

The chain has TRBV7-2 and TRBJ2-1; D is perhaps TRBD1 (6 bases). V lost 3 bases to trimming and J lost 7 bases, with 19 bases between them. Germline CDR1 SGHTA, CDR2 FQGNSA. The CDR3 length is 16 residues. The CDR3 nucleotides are TGTGCCAGCAGCTTTCAGGGATTGTCAGGGGAGAATGAGCAGTTCTTC. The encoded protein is CASSFQGLSGENEQFF. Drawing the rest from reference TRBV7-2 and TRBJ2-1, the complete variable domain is GAGVSQSPSNKVTEKGKDVELRCDPISGHTALYWYRQSLGQGLEFLIYFQGNSAPDKSGLPSDRFSAERTGGSVSTLTIQRTQQEDSAVYLCASSFQGLSGENEQFFGPGTRLTVL.

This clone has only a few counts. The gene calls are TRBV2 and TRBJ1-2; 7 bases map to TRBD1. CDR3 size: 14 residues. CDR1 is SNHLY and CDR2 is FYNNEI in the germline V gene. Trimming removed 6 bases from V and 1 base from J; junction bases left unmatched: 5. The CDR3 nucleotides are TGTGCCAGCAGCCCGACAGGGAATAACTATGGCTACACCTTC. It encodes CASSPTGNNYGYTF.

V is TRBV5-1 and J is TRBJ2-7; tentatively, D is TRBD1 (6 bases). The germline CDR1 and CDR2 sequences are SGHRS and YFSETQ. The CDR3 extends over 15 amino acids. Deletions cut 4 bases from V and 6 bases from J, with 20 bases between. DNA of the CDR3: TGCGCCAGCAGCGGAACCGGGACAACGACGACCGAGCAGTACTTC. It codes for CASSGTGTTTTEQYF.

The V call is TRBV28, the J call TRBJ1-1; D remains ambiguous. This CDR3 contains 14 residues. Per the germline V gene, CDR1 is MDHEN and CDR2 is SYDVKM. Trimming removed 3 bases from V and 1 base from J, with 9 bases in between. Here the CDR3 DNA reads TGTGCCAGCAGTTTGGGCCCTCCGAACACTGAAGCTTTCTTT. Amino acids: CASSLGPPNTEAFF.

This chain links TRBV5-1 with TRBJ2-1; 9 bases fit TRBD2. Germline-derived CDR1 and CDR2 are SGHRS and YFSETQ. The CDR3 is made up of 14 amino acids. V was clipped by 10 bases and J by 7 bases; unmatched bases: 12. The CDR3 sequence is CASYSGSNENEQFF. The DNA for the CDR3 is TGCGCCTCTTATAGCGGGAGTAATGAGAATGAGCAGTTCTTC.

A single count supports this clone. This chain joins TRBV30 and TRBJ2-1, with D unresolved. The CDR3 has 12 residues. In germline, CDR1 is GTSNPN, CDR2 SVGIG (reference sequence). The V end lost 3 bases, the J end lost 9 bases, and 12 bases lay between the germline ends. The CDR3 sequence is CAWSAQFSEQFF. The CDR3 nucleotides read TGTGCCTGGAGCGCCCAATTTAGTGAGCAGTTCTTC.

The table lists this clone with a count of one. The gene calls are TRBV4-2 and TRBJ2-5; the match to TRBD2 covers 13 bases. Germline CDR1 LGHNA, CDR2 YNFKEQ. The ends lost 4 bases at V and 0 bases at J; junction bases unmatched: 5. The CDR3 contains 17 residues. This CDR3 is CASSPVGTSGDQETQYF. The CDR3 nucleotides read TGTGCCAGCAGCCCCGTCGGGACTAGCGGGGACCAAGAGACCCAGTACTTC.

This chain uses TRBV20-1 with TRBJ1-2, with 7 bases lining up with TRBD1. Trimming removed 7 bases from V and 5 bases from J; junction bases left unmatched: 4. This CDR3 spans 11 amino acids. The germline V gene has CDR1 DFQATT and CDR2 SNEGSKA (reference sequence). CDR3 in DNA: TGCAGTGGGGACAGTGGGTATGGCTACACCTTC. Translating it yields CSGDSGYGYTF.

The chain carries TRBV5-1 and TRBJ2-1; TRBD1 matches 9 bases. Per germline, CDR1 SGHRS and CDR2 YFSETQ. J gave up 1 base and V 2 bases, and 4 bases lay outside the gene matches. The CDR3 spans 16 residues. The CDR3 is CASSFGQGTSYNEQFF. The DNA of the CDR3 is TGCGCCAGCAGCTTTGGACAGGGGACTTCCTACAATGAGCAGTTCTTC.

The CDR3 reads CASRDLNTGELFF. Here the CDR3 DNA reads TGTGCCAGTAGGGACTTAAACACCGGGGAGCTGTTTTTT. The rearrangement links TRBV19 to TRBJ2-2, with D perhaps TRBD2 (5 bases). This CDR3 comprises 13 residues. Germline assignment: CDR1 LNHDA and CDR2 SQIVND (reference sequence). Trimming took 6 bases from V and 2 from J, leaving 7 bases between them.

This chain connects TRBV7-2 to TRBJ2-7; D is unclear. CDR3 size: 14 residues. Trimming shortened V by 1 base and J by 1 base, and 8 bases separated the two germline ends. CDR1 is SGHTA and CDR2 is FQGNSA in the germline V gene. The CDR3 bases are TGTGCCAGCAGCTTAGACGGTGGTTCCTACGAGCAGTACTTC. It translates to CASSLDGGSYEQYF.

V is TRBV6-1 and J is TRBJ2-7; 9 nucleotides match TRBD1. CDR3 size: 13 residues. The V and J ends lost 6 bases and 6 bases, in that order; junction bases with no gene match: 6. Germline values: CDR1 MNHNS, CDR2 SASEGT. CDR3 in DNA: TGTGCCAGCAGACGGGACAGGGAGGGCGAGCAGTACTTC. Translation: CASRRDREGEQYF.

The CDR3 spells CASSEGTVLYGYTF. In nucleotides, the CDR3 is TGTGCCAGCAGTGAAGGGACAGTGCTATATGGCTACACCTTC. This chain uses TRBV6-1 with TRBJ1-2; D is possibly TRBD1 (6 bases). CDR3 size: 14 residues. Per germline, CDR1 MNHNS and CDR2 SASEGT. Trimming shortened V by 1 base and J by 5 bases, and 11 bases separated the two germline ends.

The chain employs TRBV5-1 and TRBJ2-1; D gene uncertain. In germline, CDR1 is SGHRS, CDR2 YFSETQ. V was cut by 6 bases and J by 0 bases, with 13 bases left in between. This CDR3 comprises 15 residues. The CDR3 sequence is CASKAPESSYNEQFF. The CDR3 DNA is TGCGCCAGCAAAGCCCCCGAGAGCTCCTACAATGAGCAGTTCTTC.

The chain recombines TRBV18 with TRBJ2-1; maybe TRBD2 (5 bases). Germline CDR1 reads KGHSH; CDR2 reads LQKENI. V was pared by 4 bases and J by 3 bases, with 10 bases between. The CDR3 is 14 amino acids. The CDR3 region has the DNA TGTGCCAGCTCACAGGACTGGGGCTACAATGAGCAGTTCTTC. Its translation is CASSQDWGYNEQFF.

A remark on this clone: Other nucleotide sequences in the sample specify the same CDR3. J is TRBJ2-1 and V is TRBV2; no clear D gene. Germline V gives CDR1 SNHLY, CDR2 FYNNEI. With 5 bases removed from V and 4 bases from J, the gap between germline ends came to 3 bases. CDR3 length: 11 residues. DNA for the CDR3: TGTGCCAGCAGTCAGTACAATGAGCAGTTCTTC. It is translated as CASSQYNEQFF.

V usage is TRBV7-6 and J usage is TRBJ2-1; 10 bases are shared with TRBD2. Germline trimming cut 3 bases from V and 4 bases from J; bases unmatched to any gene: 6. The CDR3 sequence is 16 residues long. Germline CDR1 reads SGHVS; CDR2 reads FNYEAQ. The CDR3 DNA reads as TGTGCCAGCAGCTTTAGCGGGGGGCCCCCTTACAATGAGCAGTTCTTC. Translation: CASSFSGGPPYNEQFF.

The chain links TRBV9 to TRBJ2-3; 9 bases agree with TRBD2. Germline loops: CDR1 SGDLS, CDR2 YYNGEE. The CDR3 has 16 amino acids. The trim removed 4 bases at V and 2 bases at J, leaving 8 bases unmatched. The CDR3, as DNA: TGTGCCAGCAGCCCCGGGACTAGCCGAGCCACAGATACGCAGTATTTT. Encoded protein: CASSPGTSRATDTQYF.

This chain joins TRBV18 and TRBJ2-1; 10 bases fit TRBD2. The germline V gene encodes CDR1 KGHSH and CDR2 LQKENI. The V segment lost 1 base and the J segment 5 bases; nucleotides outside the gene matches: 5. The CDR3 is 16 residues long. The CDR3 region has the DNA TGTGCCAGCTCACCACAAGCGGGAGGGCCCAACAATGAGCAGTTCTTC. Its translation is CASSPQAGGPNNEQFF.

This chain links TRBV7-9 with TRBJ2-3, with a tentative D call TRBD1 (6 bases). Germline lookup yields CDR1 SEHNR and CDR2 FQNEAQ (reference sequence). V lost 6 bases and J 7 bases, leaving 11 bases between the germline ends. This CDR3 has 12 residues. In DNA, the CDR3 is TGTGCCAGCAGGGACAGATTAAATACGCAGTATTTT. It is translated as CASRDRLNTQYF.

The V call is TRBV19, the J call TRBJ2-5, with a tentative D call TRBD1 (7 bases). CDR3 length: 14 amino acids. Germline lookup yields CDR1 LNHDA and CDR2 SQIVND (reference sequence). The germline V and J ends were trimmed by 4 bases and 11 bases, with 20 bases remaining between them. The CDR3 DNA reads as TGTGCCAGTAGTACCAGACAGGGAGGTTGGGAGCAGTACTTC. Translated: CASSTRQGGWEQYF.

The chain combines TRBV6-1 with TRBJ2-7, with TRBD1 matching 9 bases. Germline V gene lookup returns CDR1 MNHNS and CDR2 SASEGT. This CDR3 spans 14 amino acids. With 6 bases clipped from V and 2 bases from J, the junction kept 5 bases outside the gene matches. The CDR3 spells CASRRQGETYEQYF. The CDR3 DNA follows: TGTGCCAGCAGACGACAGGGGGAGACCTACGAGCAGTACTTC.

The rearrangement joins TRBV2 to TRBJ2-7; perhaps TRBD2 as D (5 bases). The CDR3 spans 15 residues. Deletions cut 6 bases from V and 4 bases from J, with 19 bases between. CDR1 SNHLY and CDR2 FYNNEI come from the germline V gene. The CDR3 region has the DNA TGTGCCAGCAGCGGGGATTCCAGTGAGACATACGAGCAGTACTTC. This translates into CASSGDSSETYEQYF.

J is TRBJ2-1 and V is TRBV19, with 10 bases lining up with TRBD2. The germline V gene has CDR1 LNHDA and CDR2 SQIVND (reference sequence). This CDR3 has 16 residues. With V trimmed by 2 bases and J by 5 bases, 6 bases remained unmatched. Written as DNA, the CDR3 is TGTGCCAGTAGTATAAGTCCTAGCGGGGGCCACAATGAGCAGTTCTTC. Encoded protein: CASSISPSGGHNEQFF.

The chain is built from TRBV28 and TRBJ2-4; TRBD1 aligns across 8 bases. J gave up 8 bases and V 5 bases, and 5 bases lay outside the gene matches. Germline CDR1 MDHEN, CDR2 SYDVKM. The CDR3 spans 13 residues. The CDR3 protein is CASSADRADIQYF. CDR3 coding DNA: TGTGCCAGCAGTGCGGACAGGGCTGACATTCAGTACTTC. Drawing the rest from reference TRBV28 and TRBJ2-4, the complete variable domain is DVKVTQSSRYLVKRTGEKVFLECVQDMDHENMFWYRQDPGLGLRLIYFSYDVKMKEKGDIPEGYSVSREKKERFSLILESASTNQTSMYLCASSADRADIQYFGAGTRLSVL.

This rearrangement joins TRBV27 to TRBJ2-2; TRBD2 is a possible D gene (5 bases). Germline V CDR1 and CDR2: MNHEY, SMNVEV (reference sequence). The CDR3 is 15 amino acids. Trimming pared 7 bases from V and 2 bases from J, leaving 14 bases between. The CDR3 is CASTPRATNTGELFF. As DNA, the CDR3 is TGTGCCAGCACTCCGAGGGCCACTAACACCGGGGAGCTGTTTTTT.

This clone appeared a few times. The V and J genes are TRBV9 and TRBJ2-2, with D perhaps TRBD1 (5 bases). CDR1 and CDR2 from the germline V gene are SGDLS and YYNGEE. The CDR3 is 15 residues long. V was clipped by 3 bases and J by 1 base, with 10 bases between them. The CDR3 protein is CASSDPQVNTGELFF. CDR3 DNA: TGTGCCAGCAGCGATCCACAGGTGAACACCGGGGAGCTGTTTTTT.

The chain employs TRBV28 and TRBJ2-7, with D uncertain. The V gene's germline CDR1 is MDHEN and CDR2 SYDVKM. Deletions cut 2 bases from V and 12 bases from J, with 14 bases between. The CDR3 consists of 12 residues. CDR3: CASSLGLRSVYF. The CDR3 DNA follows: TGTGCCAGCAGTTTAGGGTTACGGAGTGTGTACTTC.